One sample yielded the 31 T cell receptor beta chains listed below, sequenced in a study of blood T cell repertoires in COVID-19. Sequenced by immunoSEQ multiplex PCR; TCRdb stores in-frame clones only, minus some. The sample yields about 250,000 clones, approximately 85% seen once. The source material was PBMCs or T cells enriched from blood (not recorded which). These receptors originate from a woman between 45 and 60 years old with acute COVID-19.

The chain couples TRBV27 to TRBJ1-2; perhaps TRBD1 as D (6 bases). The CDR3 sequence is 15 residues long. From germline, CDR1 is MNHEY and CDR2 SMNVEV (reference sequence). V lost 4 bases, J lost 5 bases, and 17 bases lay in between. In DNA form, the CDR3 reads TGTGCCAGCAGTTCGGGGGGGGGCGAATTGTATGGCTACACCTTC. This translates into CASSSGGGELYGYTF.

This rearrangement joins TRBV19 to TRBJ1-2; no firm D call. The germline V gene encodes CDR1 LNHDA and CDR2 SQIVND (reference sequence). With 3 bases removed from V and 8 bases from J, the gap between germline ends came to 25 bases. This CDR3 spans 17 amino acids. CDR3 sequence: CASSILLEVYSGLGYTF. The CDR3 nucleotides are TGTGCCAGTAGTATCCTACTGGAAGTCTATTCGGGGTTAGGCTACACCTTC.

This chain joins TRBV29-1 and TRBJ1-2, with a weak D call TRBD1 (6 bases). CDR1 is SQVTM and CDR2 is ANQGSEA in the germline V gene. This CDR3 is 12 amino acids long. Trimming shortened V by 7 bases and J by 1 base, and 10 bases separated the two germline ends. The CDR3 spells CSADSINYGYTF. CDR3 coding DNA: TGCAGCGCGGACAGTATTAACTATGGCTACACCTTC.

The CDR3 DNA reads as TGTGCCAGCAGGAGACAGGGGGCGAACACTGAAGCTTTCTTT. Encoded protein: CASRRQGANTEAFF. V usage is TRBV7-6 and J usage is TRBJ1-1; TRBD1 agrees at 10 bases. Germline assignment: CDR1 SGHVS and CDR2 FNYEAQ. This CDR3 comprises 14 residues. V was clipped by 6 bases and J by 1 base; unmatched bases: 2.

This chain uses TRBV18 with TRBJ1-1; D gene unclear. Trimming left V 6 bases short and J 4 bases short, with 12 bases between. The germline V gene has CDR1 KGHSH and CDR2 LQKENI. The CDR3 is 13 residues long. CDR3 in DNA: TGTGCCAGCTCCCCCACCAGTCCCACTGAAGCTTTCTTT. Protein product: CASSPTSPTEAFF. The full variable domain, in which reference TRBV18 and TRBJ1-1 provide the parts outside the CDR3, is NAGVMQNPRHLVRRRGQEARLRCSPMKGHSHVYWYRQLPEEGLKFMVYLQKENIIDESGMPKERFSAEFPKEGPSILRIQQVVRGDSAAYFCASSPTSPTEAFFGQGTRLTVV.

CDR3 protein: CAWSGLSGQPQHF. DNA of the CDR3: TGTGCCTGGAGTGGGTTGAGTGGTCAGCCCCAGCATTTT. This chain uses TRBV30 with TRBJ1-5; D gene ambiguous. The CDR3 contains 13 residues. V dropped 1 base and J dropped 6 bases, with 10 bases sitting between them. Germline CDR1 and CDR2: GTSNPN and SVGIG (reference sequence).

This rearrangement joins TRBV7-2 to TRBJ1-5; possibly TRBD1 for D (6 bases). The V and J ends lost 1 base and 9 bases respectively, with 19 bases between them. The CDR3 is made up of 16 amino acids. Germline V gene lookup returns CDR1 SGHTA and CDR2 FQGNSA. The CDR3 bases are TGTGCCAGCAGCTTAGGGAGCCAGGGGCAGGGATGGCCCCAGCATTTT. It specifies CASSLGSQGQGWPQHF.

The chain has TRBV5-6 and TRBJ2-7; 11 bases are shared with TRBD1. The J segment lost 4 bases and the V segment lost 4 bases, leaving 1 base of the junction unmatched. This CDR3 comprises 13 residues. Germline V gene sequence: CDR1 SGHDT, CDR2 YYEEEE. The CDR3 here is CASSRDRGYEQYF. The CDR3 coding sequence is TGTGCCAGCAGCCGGGACAGGGGGTACGAGCAGTACTTC.

This rearrangement joins TRBV5-6 to TRBJ1-2; 9 bases agree with TRBD1. V was pared by 2 bases and J by 1 base, with 3 bases of the junction left unmatched. Looked up from germline, CDR1 is SGHDT and CDR2 is YYEEEE. This CDR3 comprises 15 residues. DNA for the CDR3: TGTGCCAGCAGCTTAGGACAGGGGCATAACTATGGCTACACCTTC. This sequence encodes CASSLGQGHNYGYTF. The whole variable domain, remainder taken from reference TRBV5-6 and TRBJ1-2, is DAGVTQSPTHLIKTRGQQVTLRCSPKSGHDTVSWYQQALGQGPQFIFQYYEEEERQRGNFPDRFSGHQFPNYSSELNVNALLLGDSALYLCASSLGQGHNYGYTFGSGTRLTVV.

This clone was recorded a few times. The CDR3 DNA reads TGTGCCAGCTCACCGTCAGGGGGAAAAGAAAAACTGTTTTTT. It encodes CASSPSGGKEKLFF. The chain joins TRBV18 to TRBJ1-4; TRBD1 matches at 7 bases. CDR3 length: 14 amino acids. CDR1 and CDR2 (germline): KGHSH, LQKENI. The V and J ends lost 3 bases and 8 bases, in that order; junction bases with no gene match: 6. The full variable domain, its missing parts supplied by reference TRBV18 and TRBJ1-4, is NAGVMQNPRHLVRRRGQEARLRCSPMKGHSHVYWYRQLPEEGLKFMVYLQKENIIDESGMPKERFSAEFPKEGPSILRIQQVVRGDSAAYFCASSPSGGKEKLFFGSGTQLSVL.

J is TRBJ2-1 and V is TRBV5-4, with TRBD2 identical over 9 bases. The CDR3 is 16 amino acids. With 0 bases clipped from V and 3 bases from J, the junction kept 4 bases outside the gene matches. CDR1 and CDR2 from the germline V gene are SGHNT and YYREEE (reference sequence). The CDR3: CASSLGRGGFYNEQFF. The CDR3 DNA is TGTGCCAGCAGCTTGGGGCGGGGGGGATTCTACAATGAGCAGTTCTTC.

In DNA form, the CDR3 reads TGTGCCAGCAGCTTAGCCCCGACAGGGGGGGGCCAGCCCCAGCATTTT. The encoded protein is CASSLAPTGGGQPQHF. The V and J genes are TRBV7-2 and TRBJ1-5; TRBD1 agrees at 9 bases. CDR3 length equals 16 residues. V shed 0 bases and J 7 bases; nucleotides not matched to a gene: 7. Germline V gene lookup returns CDR1 SGHTA and CDR2 FQGNSA.

This clone has only one observation. This chain uses TRBV27 with TRBJ2-7; 13 bases are a match to TRBD2. The germline V gene encodes CDR1 MNHEY and CDR2 SMNVEV (reference sequence). This CDR3 has 15 amino acids. V was pared by 6 bases and J by 6 bases, with 8 bases of the junction left unmatched. DNA of the CDR3: TGTGCCAGCAGGCTCACTAGCGGGGGGGCTTCCGAGCAGTACTTC. Translated: CASRLTSGGASEQYF.

V is TRBV29-1 and J is TRBJ1-3; D is unclear. Per the germline V gene, CDR1 is SQVTM and CDR2 is ANQGSEA. This CDR3 spans 13 amino acids. The V and J ends lost 3 bases and 1 base respectively, with 7 bases between them. The CDR3 spells CSVDRGSGNTIYF. The CDR3 bases are TGCAGCGTTGATCGGGGTTCTGGAAACACCATATATTTT.

The DNA of the CDR3 is TGTGCCAGCAGTGAACGCGGGAATCAGCCCCAGCATTTT. This codes for CASSERGNQPQHF. The chain employs TRBV25-1 and TRBJ1-5; D remains ambiguous. CDR1 is MGHDK, CDR2 SYGVNS, per germline. The CDR3 is 13 amino acids. Between the trimmed V and J ends, which lost 2 bases and 4 bases, there was a span of 6 bases.

As to this clone: The sample contains more than one DNA sequence encoding this CDR3. The chain employs TRBV10-3 and TRBJ1-1; 7 bases align to TRBD1. Germline V gene data show CDR1 as ENHRY and CDR2 as SYGVKD. The CDR3 consists of 13 residues. Unmatched junction bases numbered 1, after V lost 3 bases and J lost 3 bases. CDR3 bases: TGTGCCATCAGTGAAAGGGGGCACACTGAAGCTTTCTTT. It yields the protein CAISERGHTEAFF.

This chain uses TRBV6-6 with TRBJ1-6; no reliable D call. Germline V CDR1 and CDR2: MNHNY, SVGAGI (reference sequence). This CDR3 is built from 14 residues. The V end lost 2 bases, the J end lost 9 bases, and 11 bases lay between the germline ends. The CDR3 spells CASSYPGDGSPLHF. The CDR3 nucleotides read TGTGCCAGCAGTTACCCCGGAGACGGTTCACCCCTCCACTTT.

The rearrangement links TRBV7-2 to TRBJ2-2; 8 bases are a match to TRBD2. The trim removed 0 bases at V and 5 bases at J, leaving 2 bases unmatched. This CDR3 has 15 amino acids. Looked up from germline, CDR1 is SGHTA and CDR2 is FQGNSA. The CDR3 sequence is CASSLARGGTGELFF. The CDR3 bases are TGTGCCAGCAGCTTAGCCCGGGGGGGGACCGGGGAGCTGTTTTTT.

Written as DNA, the CDR3 is TGTGCCAGCAGCCAGGGCAGGGATCAGCCCCAGCATTTT. It codes for CASSQGRDQPQHF. J is TRBJ1-5 and V is TRBV6-5, with D possibly being TRBD1 (5 bases). Germline lookup yields CDR1 MNHEY and CDR2 SVGAGI. This CDR3 has 13 residues. V lost 6 bases, J lost 5 bases, and 11 bases lay in between.

This clone was counted a single time. The sample holds other DNA sequences that translate to the same CDR3. The J gene is TRBJ1-2, the V gene TRBV6-2 or TRBV6-3, with D maybe TRBD1 (5 bases). The CDR3 is 11 residues long. The germline gives CDR1 MNHEY, CDR2 SVGEGT. V lost 4 bases and J lost 8, with 8 bases in between. The CDR3 DNA sequence: TGTGCCAGCAGTTCTGCAGGGGGCTACACCTTC. Encoded protein: CASSSAGGYTF.

V is TRBV5-1 and J is TRBJ2-5; a possible D gene is TRBD1 (6 bases). CDR1 and CDR2 from the germline V gene are SGHRS and YFSETQ. CDR3 length: 15 residues. Trimming took off 2 bases at V and 5 bases at J, with 16 bases between the two ends. The CDR3: CASSLTGIFTETQYF. DNA for the CDR3: TGCGCCAGCAGCTTAACAGGGATTTTTACCGAGACCCAGTACTTC.

The chain combines TRBV29-1 with TRBJ2-3, with D possibly matching TRBD1 (6 bases). Germline CDR1 reads SQVTM; CDR2 reads ANQGSEA. Trimming took off 6 bases at V and 2 bases at J, with 21 bases between the two ends. The CDR3 sequence is 16 residues long. The CDR3 DNA reads TGCAGCGTCCTCGGGACATCCTCGACCATCACAGATACGCAGTATTTT. Translated, it gives CSVLGTSSTITDTQYF.

The chain couples TRBV7-2 to TRBJ2-2; 10 bases match TRBD1. The CDR3 contains 16 residues. The ends lost 3 bases at V and 5 bases at J; junction bases unmatched: 6. The germline gives CDR1 SGHTA, CDR2 FQGNSA. CDR3 coding DNA: TGTGCCAGCAGCTTTGATCGGACAGGGGGGACCGGGGAGCTGTTTTTT. It specifies CASSFDRTGGTGELFF.

J is TRBJ2-7 and V is TRBV5-4; TRBD1 matches at 7 bases. The junction had 9 bases not matched to a gene; V was cut back by 4 bases and J by 5 bases. Germline lookup yields CDR1 SGHNT and CDR2 YYREEE (reference sequence). This CDR3 is built from 14 residues. CDR3 in amino acids: CASSLMMTGNEQYF. The CDR3 DNA is TGTGCCAGCAGCCTTATGATGACAGGGAACGAGCAGTACTTC.

This clone was found a few times. J is TRBJ2-5 and V is TRBV25-1; TRBD1 is a possible D gene (5 bases). CDR1 MGHDK and CDR2 SYGVNS come from the germline V gene. Trimming took off 2 bases at V and 2 bases at J, with 12 bases between the two ends. CDR3 size: 15 residues. The CDR3 loop is CASSEGIRTQETQYF. The CDR3 nucleotides read TGTGCCAGCAGTGAAGGTATCAGGACACAAGAGACCCAGTACTTC.

The CDR3 DNA follows: TGTGCCAGCAGTTTTTCCCCGACAGGGGTCGGTCGCAATCAGCCCCAGCATTTT. It translates to CASSFSPTGVGRNQPQHF. V usage is TRBV6-2 or TRBV6-3 and J usage is TRBJ1-5; 8 bases agree with TRBD1. J was trimmed by 2 bases and V by 4 bases; bases with no gene match: 13. Germline V lookup: CDR1 MNHEY, CDR2 SVGEGT. The CDR3 covers 18 residues.

This clone appeared a few times. The chain joins TRBV5-1 to TRBJ2-5, with 7 bases lining up with TRBD1. The V and J ends lost 1 base and 5 bases, in that order; junction bases with no gene match: 5. Germline-derived CDR1 and CDR2 are SGHRS and YFSETQ. The length of the CDR3 is 14 residues. This CDR3 reads CASSLRQGKETQYF. In nucleotides, the CDR3 is TGCGCCAGCAGCTTGAGACAGGGCAAGGAGACCCAGTACTTC. Combining the CDR3 with reference TRBV5-1 and TRBJ2-5 gives the whole variable domain KAGVTQTPRYLIKTRGQQVTLSCSPISGHRSVSWYQQTPGQGLQFLFEYFSETQRNKGNFPGRFSGRQFSNSRSEMNVSTLELGDSALYLCASSLRQGKETQYFGPGTRLLVL.

This clone was detected only a few times. The chain joins TRBV5-6 to TRBJ2-7, with D unclear. The germline V and J ends were trimmed by 0 bases and 4 bases, with 8 bases remaining between them. CDR3 length: 13 amino acids. CDR1 and CDR2 from the germline V gene are SGHDT and YYEEEE. CDR3 sequence reads: CASSLGQLYEQYF. The CDR3 nucleotides are TGTGCCAGCAGCTTGGGCCAACTTTACGAGCAGTACTTC. The full variable domain, rest sourced from reference TRBV5-6 and TRBJ2-7, is DAGVTQSPTHLIKTRGQQVTLRCSPKSGHDTVSWYQQALGQGPQFIFQYYEEEERQRGNFPDRFSGHQFPNYSSELNVNALLLGDSALYLCASSLGQLYEQYFGPGTRLTVT.

The rearrangement joins TRBV27 to TRBJ2-7; D call uncertain. The V gene lost 1 base and the J gene lost 3 bases, with 13 bases spanning the gap. This CDR3 spans 15 amino acids. CDR1 and CDR2 from the germline V gene are MNHEY and SMNVEV (reference sequence). The CDR3 DNA follows: TGTGCCAGCAGTTTATTCTCCGGATCGGGCTACGAGCAGTACTTC. Its translation is CASSLFSGSGYEQYF.

The V and J genes are TRBV27 and TRBJ1-2, with D possibly TRBD1 on 6 matching bases. Per germline, CDR1 MNHEY and CDR2 SMNVEV (reference sequence). V was shortened by 5 bases and J by 8 bases, with 18 bases between the two germline ends. CDR3 length: 14 residues. The CDR3 region has the DNA TGTGCCAGCAGTCCCTCCGGGGGGCGCGGGGGCTACACCTTC. Encoded protein: CASSPSGGRGGYTF.

This clone was seen once. The chain links TRBV5-4 to TRBJ1-1; maybe TRBD1 (5 bases). The CDR3 runs 15 residues. Germline loops: CDR1 SGHNT, CDR2 YYREEE (reference sequence). With 4 bases removed from V and 0 bases from J, the gap between germline ends came to 13 bases. The CDR3 DNA is TGTGCCAGCAGCGTGATTAGGGGTTTGAACACTGAAGCTTTCTTT. Protein sequence: CASSVIRGLNTEAFF.